The present entry profiles one T cell receptor (beta chain) with its context. V lost 0 bases and J lost 8; bases outside the gene matches: 4. Germline V gene sequence: CDR1 SGHRS, CDR2 YFSETQ. CDR3 length equals 15 residues. The sample belongs to a study of T cells in Graves' hyperthyroidism and ophthalmopathy. Amplification targeted TCR beta CDR3 regions from RNA transcripts. In the first-round RT-PCR of the TCR CDR3, the HTBI primer set was used. TCRdb reanalysed the multiplex PCR reads using MiXCR and keeps one entry per CDR3 protein. The data show around 690,000 distinct CDR3 sequences, 17% seen once.

Input material: blood. The clonotype was recovered from a man aged 45-65 years with Graves' hyperthyroidism. The V gene is TRBV5-1, the J gene TRBJ2-1, with 11 bases aligning to TRBD2. CDR3 in amino acids: CASSLELAGVHEQFF. DNA for the CDR3: TGCGCCAGCAGCTTGGAACTAGCGGGAGTCCATGAGCAGTTCTTC.